This T cell receptor beta chain comes out of a study of T cell changes during pregnancy in multiple sclerosis. V lost 5 bases and J lost 4; bases outside the gene matches: 12. The V gene's germline CDR1 is SGHVS and CDR2 FQNEAQ. CDR3 length: 16 amino acids. Some clones are missing from TCRdb's copy, which holds only in-frame ones; the method was immunoSEQ multiplex PCR. Seen here are around 36,000 clones, 80% to 95% observed once, and the top ten hold about 0.42%. The TCR sequence derives from a female donor with multiple sclerosis, enrolled in a pregnancy study. The chain combines TRBV7-8 with TRBJ1-2; TRBD1 matches 8 bases. The sequencing here drew on CD4+ T cells from peripheral blood mononuclear cells, taken in the third trimester of pregnancy. CDR3 residues: CASSIKPTGVGYGYTF. CDR3 bases: TGTGCCAGCAGCATAAAGCCGACAGGGGTCGGCTATGGCTACACCTTC.